The 22 T cell receptor beta chains given below trace back to one sample, sequenced in a study of human T cells and chemical hapten exposure (dated by TCRdb to the early 2020s). The time point label, read with the paper, signifies: patch test 1, 2 weeks after DPC sensitization. The treatment or condition label, read with the paper, signifies: therapeutic diphenylcyclopropenone sensitization with weekly scalp DPC. The protocol used for the library was RACE. Sequencing was performed on a NextSeq 500. TCRdb passed the public sequencing reads through fastp at Q25 and MiXCR, retaining productive beta sequences. Every distinct CDR3 protein forms one entry, paired with its most common genes and DNA. This sample is represented by around 110,000 distinct CDR3 sequences; 9% to 13% of them were singletons. 1.4% of the sample lies in the top ten. The source was whole blood, collected in connection with sensitization to the hapten diphenylcyclopropenone (DPC). These receptors all stem from a woman in her forties or fifties with alopecia areata. Some clones in this sample may be carry-over from other donors' samples.

This clonotype showed up just a few times. V gene TRBV29-1 combines with J gene TRBJ2-2, with D possibly called TRBD1 or TRBD2 (5 bases each). The CDR3 has 13 amino acids. Trimming removed 3 bases from V and 2 bases from J, with 7 bases in between. Per the germline V gene, CDR1 is SQVTM and CDR2 is ANQGSEA. The CDR3 loop reads CSVDRGNTGELFF. The CDR3, as DNA: TGCAGCGTTGACCGGGGCAACACCGGGGAGCTGTTTTTT.

V is TRBV11-2 and J is TRBJ1-3; possibly TRBD1 for D (5 bases). V was trimmed by 7 bases and J by 0 bases, leaving 16 bases between them. This CDR3 region has 16 residues. Germline CDR1 reads SGHAT; CDR2 reads FQNNGV. The CDR3 DNA sequence: TGTGCCAGCATCCATCGGGGGATCGGCTCTGGAAACACCATATATTTT. The encoded protein is CASIHRGIGSGNTIYF.

This clonotype was counted only a few times. A junction boundary mismatches the germline segment, possibly from a read error. The chain joins TRBV11-2 to TRBJ2-7, with 9 bases identical to TRBD1. Germline CDR1 is SGHAT and CDR2 is FQNNGV. CDR3 length: 15 amino acids. The CDR3 reads CASTLLGQGSYEQYF. CDR3 bases: TGTGCCAGCACCTTATTGGGACAGGGCTCCTACGAGCAGTACTTC.

The sample holds many counts of this clonotype. The V and J genes are TRBV27 and TRBJ1-5; 10 positions agree with TRBD1. Germline lookup yields CDR1 MNHEY and CDR2 SMNVEV (reference sequence). The J segment lost 3 bases and the V segment lost 2 bases, leaving 1 base of the junction unmatched. The CDR3 is 15 residues long. CDR3 sequence reads: CASSLGTGANQPQHF. The CDR3 nucleotides are TGTGCCAGCAGTTTAGGGACAGGGGCCAATCAGCCCCAGCATTTT.

The chain combines TRBV28 with TRBJ1-1, with TRBD1 as a possible D gene (5 bases). Per germline, CDR1 MDHEN and CDR2 SYDVKM. Between the trimmed V and J ends, which lost 2 bases and 5 bases, there was a span of 15 bases. This CDR3 is 15 amino acids long. The CDR3 sequence is CASSLRSQGSTEAFF. The CDR3 DNA follows: TGTGCCAGCAGTTTAAGAAGCCAGGGATCGACTGAAGCTTTCTTT.

Many counts were recorded for this clonotype. V is TRBV5-6 and J is TRBJ2-1; 8 positions match TRBD1. The trim removed 4 bases at V and 2 bases at J, leaving 11 bases unmatched. The CDR3 extends over 17 amino acids. The V gene's germline CDR1 is SGHDT and CDR2 YYEEEE. The CDR3 DNA reads TGTGCCAGCAGCGGTGGACAGGGCCTTATCGCCTACAATGAGCAGTTCTTC. Translated: CASSGGQGLIAYNEQFF.

In its sample, this clonotype was seen a few times. The gene calls are TRBV19 and TRBJ2-6; D may match TRBD1 or TRBD2 (6 bases each). Germline V gives CDR1 LNHDA, CDR2 SQIVND (reference sequence). The CDR3 runs 15 residues. V lost 11 bases, J lost 1 base, and 15 bases lay in between. The CDR3 DNA follows: TGTGCCTCCGGGGGCGCCGCTTCTGGGGCCAACGTCCTGACTTTC. This translates into CASGGAASGANVLTF.

This clonotype was counted only a few times. The chain is built from TRBV2 and TRBJ2-3; 10 nucleotides align to TRBD1. V was pared by 6 bases and J by 6 bases, with 6 bases of the junction left unmatched. Germline V lookup: CDR1 SNHLY, CDR2 FYNNEI. The CDR3 spans 14 residues. This chain's CDR3 is CASSRDRGSDTQYF. The CDR3 DNA reads as TGTGCCAGCAGCCGGGACAGGGGTTCCGATACGCAGTATTTT.

At least ten counts were recorded for this clonotype. V gene TRBV6-1 combines with J gene TRBJ1-6; D perhaps matches TRBD1 (5 bases). The CDR3 totals 16 residues. Germline V gene lookup returns CDR1 MNHNS and CDR2 SASEGT. Deletions cut 5 bases from V and 1 base from J, with 12 bases between. The CDR3 sequence is CASSREEGSYNSPLHF. CDR3 DNA: TGTGCCAGCAGTAGGGAGGAGGGGTCCTATAATTCACCCCTCCACTTT.

The genes are TRBV7-9 and TRBJ1-3; possible D gene TRBD1, 5 bases. V lost 5 bases, J lost 4 bases, and 12 bases lay in between. CDR3 length equals 14 residues. Germline V CDR1 and CDR2: SEHNR, FQNEAQ (reference sequence). This CDR3 reads CASSPQGIGNTIYF. CDR3 DNA: TGTGCCAGCAGCCCGCAGGGTATCGGAAACACCATATATTTT.

The rearrangement joins TRBV7-6 to TRBJ1-4; TRBD1 is a possible D gene (5 bases). Per the germline V gene, CDR1 is SGHVS and CDR2 is FNYEAQ. CDR3 length: 16 amino acids. Trimming shortened V by 1 base and J by 3 bases, and 12 bases separated the two germline ends. The CDR3 DNA follows: TGTGCCAGCAGCTTAGGAGGCTGGGGACCTAATGAAAAACTGTTTTTT. Residues: CASSLGGWGPNEKLFF.

The chain carries TRBV6-2 or TRBV6-3 and TRBJ1-5; D remains ambiguous. The CDR3 extends over 14 amino acids. Per the germline V gene, CDR1 is MNHEY and CDR2 is SVGEGT. V lost 4 bases, J lost 5 bases, and 12 bases lay in between. The CDR3 region has the DNA TGTGCCAGCAGTTCTAGAGGTGCGGATCAGCCCCAGCATTTT. This translates into CASSSRGADQPQHF.

This clonotype was seen only a few times. The chain recombines TRBV5-1 with TRBJ2-3; no clear D. From germline, CDR1 is SGHRS and CDR2 YFSETQ. This CDR3 region has 13 residues. The V end lost 1 base, the J end lost 4 bases, and 7 bases lay between the germline ends. The CDR3 sequence is CASSLTSSDTQYF. Written as DNA, the CDR3 is TGCGCCAGCAGCTTGACGAGCTCAGATACGCAGTATTTT.

This clonotype was seen more than once but under ten times. CDR3 sequence reads: CASSLARLIRGEKLFF. CDR3 in DNA: TGTGCCAGCAGCTTAGCTCGACTGATTAGGGGCGAAAAACTGTTTTTT. The chain recombines TRBV7-9 with TRBJ1-4, with D possibly TRBD1 on 5 matching bases. CDR3 length equals 16 residues. V lost 0 bases, J lost 8 bases, and 16 bases lay in between. The germline CDR1 and CDR2 sequences are SEHNR and FQNEAQ (reference sequence).

This clonotype has only a few counts. The CDR3 region is CASSLAGWGVEAFF. The CDR3 bases are TGTGCCAGCAGCTTAGCTGGATGGGGAGTTGAAGCTTTCTTT. The chain uses TRBV7-9 and TRBJ1-1; D ambiguous. This CDR3 region has 14 residues. V shed 0 bases and J shed 7 bases, with 12 bases lying between them. Germline V gene lookup returns CDR1 SEHNR and CDR2 FQNEAQ (reference sequence).

This clonotype was counted a few times. This chain's CDR3 is CASSGTGPYEQYF. The CDR3 DNA is TGTGCCAGCAGCGGGACAGGACCCTACGAGCAGTACTTC. The chain uses TRBV7-9 and TRBJ2-7; 8 nucleotides match TRBD1. In germline, CDR1 is SEHNR, CDR2 FQNEAQ (reference sequence). This CDR3 is 13 amino acids long. The V and J ends lost 5 bases and 2 bases, in that order; junction bases with no gene match: 2.

This clonotype has ten or more counts. The chain uses TRBV2 and TRBJ2-3; D is unclear. Looked up from germline, CDR1 is SNHLY and CDR2 is FYNNEI. This CDR3 is 14 amino acids long. Trimming removed 4 bases at V and 6 bases at J, with 14 bases between. The CDR3 region is CASSAVLVRDTQYF. Written as DNA, the CDR3 is TGTGCCAGCAGTGCGGTCCTAGTTAGGGATACGCAGTATTTT.

The rearrangement joins TRBV6-1 to TRBJ1-5; a weak D match, TRBD1 (5 bases). Trimming took 3 bases from V and 0 from J, leaving 24 bases between them. Per germline, CDR1 MNHNS and CDR2 SASEGT. The CDR3 extends over 20 amino acids. CDR3 region: CASSDHLIIRVDNSNQPQHF. CDR3 DNA sequence: TGTGCCAGCAGTGACCACTTGATCATCCGGGTGGACAATAGCAATCAGCCCCAGCATTTT.

At least ten counts were recorded for this clonotype. The chain employs TRBV5-1 and TRBJ2-7; 7 nucleotides align to TRBD2. Germline-derived CDR1 and CDR2 are SGHRS and YFSETQ. This CDR3 is 13 amino acids long. J lost 3 bases, V lost 4 bases, and 4 bases had no gene match. The CDR3 region is CASSAGEGYEQYF. The CDR3 nucleotides are TGCGCCAGCAGCGCCGGGGAGGGCTACGAGCAGTACTTC.

This chain uses TRBV12-3 or TRBV12-4 with TRBJ1-1, with 11 bases that match TRBD1. The CDR3 has 15 amino acids. V lost 5 bases and J lost 4; bases outside the gene matches: 6. For the CDR3, the DNA is TGTGCCAGCAGTCCCGCGGGGACAGGGGGCACTGAAGCTTTCTTT. It is translated as CASSPAGTGGTEAFF.

This clonotype was picked up many times. V usage is TRBV12-3 or TRBV12-4 and J usage is TRBJ2-7; D perhaps matches TRBD2 (5 bases). The length of the CDR3 is 16 residues. The V gene lost 3 bases and the J gene lost 0 bases, with 15 bases spanning the gap. DNA for the CDR3: TGTGCCAGCAGTTTCCGGCCCCCGGGGAGCTCCTACGAGCAGTACTTC. This gives the protein CASSFRPPGSSYEQYF.

The sample holds many counts of this clonotype. At one of its ends the junction is not consistent with the germline gene, which may arise from a read error. The chain couples TRBV7-2 to TRBJ2-5; 8 positions match TRBD1. From germline, CDR1 is SGHTA and CDR2 FQGNSA. This CDR3 has 12 amino acids. The CDR3 is CASSSNRDRPGF. DNA of the CDR3: TGTGCCAGCAGCTCCAACCGGGACAGGCCGGGCTTC. Looking up the rest from reference TRBV7-2 and TRBJ2-5 gives the full variable domain: GAGVSQSPSNKVTEKGKDVELRCDPISGHTALYWYRQSLGQGLEFLIYFQGNSAPDKSGLPSDRFSAERTGGSVSTLTIQRTQQEDSAVYLCASSSNRDRPGFGPGTRLLVL.